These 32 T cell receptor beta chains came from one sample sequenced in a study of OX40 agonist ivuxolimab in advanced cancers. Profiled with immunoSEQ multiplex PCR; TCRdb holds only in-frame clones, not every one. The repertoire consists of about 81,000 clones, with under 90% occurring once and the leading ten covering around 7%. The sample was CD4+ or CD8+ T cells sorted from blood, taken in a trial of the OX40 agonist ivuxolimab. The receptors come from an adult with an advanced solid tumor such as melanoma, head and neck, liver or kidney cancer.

As DNA, the CDR3 is TGTGCCAGTAGTATAGTGCTGGCTGCTCGGGAGCAGTTCTTC. This translates into CASSIVLAAREQFF. The chain has TRBV19 and TRBJ2-1; no clear D gene. Germline CDR1 LNHDA, CDR2 SQIVND (reference sequence). The ends were cut back, 1 base at V and 10 bases at J, with 14 bases in the middle. The CDR3 length is 14 residues.

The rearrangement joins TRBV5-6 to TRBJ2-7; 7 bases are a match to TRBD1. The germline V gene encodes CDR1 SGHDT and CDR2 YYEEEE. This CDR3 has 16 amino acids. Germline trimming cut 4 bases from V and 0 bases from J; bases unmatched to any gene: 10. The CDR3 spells CASSTPDRASSYEQYF. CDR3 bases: TGTGCCAGCAGCACCCCCGACAGGGCGAGCTCCTACGAGCAGTACTTC.

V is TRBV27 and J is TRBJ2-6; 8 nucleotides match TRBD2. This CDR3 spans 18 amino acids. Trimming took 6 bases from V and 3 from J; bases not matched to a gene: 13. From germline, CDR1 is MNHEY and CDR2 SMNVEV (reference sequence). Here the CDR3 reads CASSRGGRAIFGANVLTF. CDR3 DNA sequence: TGTGCCAGCAGCCGGGGGGGCAGGGCGATATTTGGGGCCAACGTCCTGACTTTC.

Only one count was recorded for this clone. The CDR3 is CASGLTGRWGEKLFF. The CDR3 nucleotides read TGTGCCAGCGGGCTTACTGGACGGTGGGGTGAAAAACTGTTTTTT. The chain links TRBV27 to TRBJ1-4; D remains ambiguous. The V end was cut by 8 bases, the J end by 7 bases, with 20 bases between. Per the germline V gene, CDR1 is MNHEY and CDR2 is SMNVEV (reference sequence). The CDR3 is 15 amino acids.

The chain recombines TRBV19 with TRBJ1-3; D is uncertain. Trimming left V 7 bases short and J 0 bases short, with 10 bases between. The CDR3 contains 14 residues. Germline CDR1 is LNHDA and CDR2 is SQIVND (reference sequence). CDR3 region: CASIPWSSGNTIYF. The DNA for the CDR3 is TGTGCCAGTATTCCGTGGAGCTCTGGAAACACCATATATTTT.

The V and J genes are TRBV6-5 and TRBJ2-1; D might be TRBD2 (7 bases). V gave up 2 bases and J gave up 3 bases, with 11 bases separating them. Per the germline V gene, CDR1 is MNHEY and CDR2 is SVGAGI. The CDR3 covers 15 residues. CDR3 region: CASSYEGGDYNEQFF. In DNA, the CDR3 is TGTGCCAGCAGTTACGAGGGGGGGGACTACAATGAGCAGTTCTTC.

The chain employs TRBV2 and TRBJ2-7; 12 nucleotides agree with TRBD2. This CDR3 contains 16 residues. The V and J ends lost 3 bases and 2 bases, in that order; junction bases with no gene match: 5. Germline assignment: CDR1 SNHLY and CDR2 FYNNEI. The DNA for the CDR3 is TGTGCCAGCAGTGACGACTCTAGCGGGAGGGCCTACGAGCAGTACTTC. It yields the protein CASSDDSSGRAYEQYF.

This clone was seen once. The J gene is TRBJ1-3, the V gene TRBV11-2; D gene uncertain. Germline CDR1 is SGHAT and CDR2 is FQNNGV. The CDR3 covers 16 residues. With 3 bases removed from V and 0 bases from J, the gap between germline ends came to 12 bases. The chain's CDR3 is CASSFAALRSGNTIYF. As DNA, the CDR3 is TGTGCCAGCAGCTTCGCAGCCTTGCGCTCTGGAAACACCATATATTTT.

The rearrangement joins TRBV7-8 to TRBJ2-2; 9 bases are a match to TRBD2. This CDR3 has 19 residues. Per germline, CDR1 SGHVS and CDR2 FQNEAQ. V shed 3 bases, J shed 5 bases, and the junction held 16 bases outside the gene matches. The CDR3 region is CASSFGPGGSGSRTGELFF. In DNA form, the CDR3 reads TGTGCCAGCAGCTTCGGACCTGGGGGTAGCGGGAGCAGAACCGGGGAGCTGTTTTTT.

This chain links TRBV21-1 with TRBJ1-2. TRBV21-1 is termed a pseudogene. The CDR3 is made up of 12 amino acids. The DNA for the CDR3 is TGTGCCCGAGAGGGACTTAACTATGGCTACACCTTC. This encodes CAREGLNYGYTF.

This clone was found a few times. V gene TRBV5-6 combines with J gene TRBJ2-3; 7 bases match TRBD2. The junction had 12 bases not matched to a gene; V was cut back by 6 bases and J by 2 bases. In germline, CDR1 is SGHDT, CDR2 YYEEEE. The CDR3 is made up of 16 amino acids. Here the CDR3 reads CASITGLRGTTDTQYF. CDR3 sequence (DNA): TGTGCCAGCATCACCGGACTGCGGGGGACCACAGATACGCAGTATTTT. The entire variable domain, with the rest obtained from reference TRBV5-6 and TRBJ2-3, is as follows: DAGVTQSPTHLIKTRGQQVTLRCSPKSGHDTVSWYQQALGQGPQFIFQYYEEEERQRGNFPDRFSGHQFPNYSSELNVNALLLGDSALYLCASITGLRGTTDTQYFGPGTRLTVL.

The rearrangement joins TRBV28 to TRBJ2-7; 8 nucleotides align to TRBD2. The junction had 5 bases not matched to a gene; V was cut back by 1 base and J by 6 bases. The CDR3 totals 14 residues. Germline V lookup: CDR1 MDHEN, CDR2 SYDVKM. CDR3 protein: CASSLSLGGGEQYF. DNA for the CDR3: TGTGCCAGCAGTTTATCCCTCGGGGGGGGCGAGCAGTACTTC.

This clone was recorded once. CDR3 sequence reads: CASSAVGTPYNEQFF. The CDR3 DNA reads TGTGCCAGCAGTGCCGTGGGTACTCCATACAATGAGCAGTTCTTC. The chain is built from TRBV28 and TRBJ2-1; D not certain. The CDR3 spans 15 residues. Trimming stripped 5 bases from V and 4 bases from J, with 15 bases between. Germline V gives CDR1 MDHEN, CDR2 SYDVKM.

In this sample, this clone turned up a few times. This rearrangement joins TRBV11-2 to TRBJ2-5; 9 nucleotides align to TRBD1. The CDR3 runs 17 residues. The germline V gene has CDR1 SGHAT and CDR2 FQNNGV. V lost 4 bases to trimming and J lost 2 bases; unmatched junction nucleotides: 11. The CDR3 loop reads CASSSRIGQGLQETQYF. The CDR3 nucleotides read TGTGCCAGCAGCTCTAGGATAGGACAGGGGTTACAAGAGACCCAGTACTTC.

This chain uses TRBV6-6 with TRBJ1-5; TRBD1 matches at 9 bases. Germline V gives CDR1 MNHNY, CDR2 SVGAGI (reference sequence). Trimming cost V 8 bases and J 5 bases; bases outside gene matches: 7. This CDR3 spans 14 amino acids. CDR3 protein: CASAGTGTDQPQHF. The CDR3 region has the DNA TGTGCCAGCGCCGGGACAGGGACGGATCAGCCCCAGCATTTT.

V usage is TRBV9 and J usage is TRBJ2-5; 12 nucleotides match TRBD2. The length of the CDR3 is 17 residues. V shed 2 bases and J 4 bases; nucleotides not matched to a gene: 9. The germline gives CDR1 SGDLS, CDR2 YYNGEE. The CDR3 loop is CASSVRASGGAGETQYF. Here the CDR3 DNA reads TGTGCCAGCAGCGTCAGGGCTAGCGGGGGGGCAGGAGAGACCCAGTACTTC.

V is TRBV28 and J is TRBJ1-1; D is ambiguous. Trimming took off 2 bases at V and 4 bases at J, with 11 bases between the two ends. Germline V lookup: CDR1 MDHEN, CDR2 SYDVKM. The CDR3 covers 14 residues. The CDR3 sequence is CASSLLKGRTEAFF. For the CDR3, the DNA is TGTGCCAGCAGTTTACTCAAGGGTCGCACTGAAGCTTTCTTT.

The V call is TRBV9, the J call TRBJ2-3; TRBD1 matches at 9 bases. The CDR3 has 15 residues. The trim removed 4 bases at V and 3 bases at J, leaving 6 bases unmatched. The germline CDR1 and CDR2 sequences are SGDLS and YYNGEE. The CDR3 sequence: CASSPHRGLTDTQYF. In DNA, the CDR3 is TGTGCCAGCAGCCCCCACAGGGGGCTGACAGATACGCAGTATTTT.

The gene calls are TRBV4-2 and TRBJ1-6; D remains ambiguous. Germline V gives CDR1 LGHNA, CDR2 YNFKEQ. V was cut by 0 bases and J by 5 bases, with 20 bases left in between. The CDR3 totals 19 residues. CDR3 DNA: TGTGCCAGCAGCCAAGACCAGCCGAGGTTCCCGTCCGATAATTCACCCCTCCACTTT. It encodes CASSQDQPRFPSDNSPLHF.

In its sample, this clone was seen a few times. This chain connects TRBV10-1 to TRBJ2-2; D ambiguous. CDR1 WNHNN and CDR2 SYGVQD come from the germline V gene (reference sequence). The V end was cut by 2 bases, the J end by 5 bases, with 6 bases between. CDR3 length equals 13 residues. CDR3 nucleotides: TGCGCCAGCAGTGAGATGGGAACCGGGGAGCTGTTTTTT. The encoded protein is CASSEMGTGELFF.

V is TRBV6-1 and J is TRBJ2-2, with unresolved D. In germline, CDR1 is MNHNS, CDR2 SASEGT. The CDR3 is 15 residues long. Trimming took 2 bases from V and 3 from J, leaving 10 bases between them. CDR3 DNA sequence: TGTGCCAGCAGTGAATTGAGCAGCTACACCGGGGAGCTGTTTTTT. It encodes CASSELSSYTGELFF.

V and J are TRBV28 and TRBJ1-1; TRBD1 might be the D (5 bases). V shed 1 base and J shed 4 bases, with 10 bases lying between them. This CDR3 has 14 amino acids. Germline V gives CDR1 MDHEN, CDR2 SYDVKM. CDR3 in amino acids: CASSLLGRGTEAFF. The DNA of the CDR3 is TGTGCCAGCAGTTTATTGGGGCGCGGCACTGAAGCTTTCTTT.

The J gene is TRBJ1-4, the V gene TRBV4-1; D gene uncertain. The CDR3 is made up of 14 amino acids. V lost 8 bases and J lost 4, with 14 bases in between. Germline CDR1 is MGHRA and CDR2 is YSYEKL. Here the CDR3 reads CASAPEGLNEKLFF. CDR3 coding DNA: TGCGCCAGCGCTCCAGAGGGCCTTAATGAAAAACTGTTTTTT.

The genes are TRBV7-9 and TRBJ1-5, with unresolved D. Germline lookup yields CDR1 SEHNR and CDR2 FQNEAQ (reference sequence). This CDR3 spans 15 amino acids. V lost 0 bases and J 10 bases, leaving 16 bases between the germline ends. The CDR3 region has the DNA TGTGCCAGCAGCTTAGCTAGGATAGGGTTCGGACCCCAGCATTTT. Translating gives CASSLARIGFGPQHF.

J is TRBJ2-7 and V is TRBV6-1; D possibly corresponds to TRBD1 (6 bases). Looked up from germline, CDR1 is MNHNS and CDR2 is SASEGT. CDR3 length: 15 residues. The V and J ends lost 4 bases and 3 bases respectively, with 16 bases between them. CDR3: CASSGLQGPHYEQYF. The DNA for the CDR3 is TGTGCCAGCAGTGGCCTACAGGGACCCCACTACGAGCAGTACTTC.

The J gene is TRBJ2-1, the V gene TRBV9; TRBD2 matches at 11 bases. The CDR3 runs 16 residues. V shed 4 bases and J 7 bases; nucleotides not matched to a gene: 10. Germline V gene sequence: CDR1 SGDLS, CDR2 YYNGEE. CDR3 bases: TGTGCCAGCAGCCCTCGTCCGGGACTAGCGGTTAATGAGCAGTTCTTC. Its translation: CASSPRPGLAVNEQFF.

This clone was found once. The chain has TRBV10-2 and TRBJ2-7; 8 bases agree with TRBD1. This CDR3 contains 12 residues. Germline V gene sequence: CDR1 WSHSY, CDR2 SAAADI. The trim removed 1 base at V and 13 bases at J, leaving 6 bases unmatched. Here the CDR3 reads CASSEWSGGVYV. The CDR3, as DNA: TGCGCCAGCAGTGAGTGGTCAGGGGGCGTTTACGTC.

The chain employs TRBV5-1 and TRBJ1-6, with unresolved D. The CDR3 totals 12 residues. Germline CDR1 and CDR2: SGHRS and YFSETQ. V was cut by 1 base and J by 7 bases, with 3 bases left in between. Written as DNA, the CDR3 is TGCGCCAGCAGCTTGCTGAATTCACCCCTCCACTTT. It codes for CASSLLNSPLHF.

CDR3 DNA: TGCGCCAGCAGCTTTGGCGGTACCAATACAATGAGTCGGTTCTTC. Amino acids: CASSFGGTNTMSRFF. The chain carries TRBV5-1 and TRBJ2-1, with D uncertain. The germline gives CDR1 SGHRS, CDR2 YFSETQ. The CDR3 length is 15 residues. The ends were cut back, 2 bases at V and 15 bases at J, with 24 bases in the middle. Supplemented by reference TRBV5-1 and TRBJ2-1, the full variable domain reads KAGVTQTPRYLIKTRGQQVTLSCSPISGHRSVSWYQQTPGQGLQFLFEYFSETQRNKGNFPGRFSGRQFSNSRSEMNVSTLELGDSALYLCASSFGGTNTMSRFFGPGTRLTVL.

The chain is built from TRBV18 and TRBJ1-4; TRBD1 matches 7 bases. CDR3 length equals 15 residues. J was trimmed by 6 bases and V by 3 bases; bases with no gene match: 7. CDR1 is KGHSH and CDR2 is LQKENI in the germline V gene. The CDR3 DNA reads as TGTGCCAGCTCACCCATATCCGGGACAGATGAAAAACTGTTTTTT. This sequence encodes CASSPISGTDEKLFF. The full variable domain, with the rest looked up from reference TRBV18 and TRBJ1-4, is NAGVMQNPRHLVRRRGQEARLRCSPMKGHSHVYWYRQLPEEGLKFMVYLQKENIIDESGMPKERFSAEFPKEGPSILRIQQVVRGDSAAYFCASSPISGTDEKLFFGSGTQLSVL.

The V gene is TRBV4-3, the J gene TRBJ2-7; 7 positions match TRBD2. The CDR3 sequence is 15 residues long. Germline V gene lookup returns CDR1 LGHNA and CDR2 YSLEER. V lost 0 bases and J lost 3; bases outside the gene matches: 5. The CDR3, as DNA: TGCGCCAGCAGCCAAGAGTTGGCTAGCGGCTACGAGCAGTACTTC. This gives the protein CASSQELASGYEQYF.

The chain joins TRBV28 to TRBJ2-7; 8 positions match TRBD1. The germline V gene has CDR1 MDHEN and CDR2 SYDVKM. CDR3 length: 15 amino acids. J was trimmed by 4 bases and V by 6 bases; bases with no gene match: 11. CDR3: CASRIGTGEFYEQYF. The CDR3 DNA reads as TGTGCCAGCAGGATAGGGACAGGAGAATTTTACGAGCAGTACTTC.